A selection of T cell receptor beta chains follows, all from one sample in a study of cytomegalovirus exposure and HLA in healthy donors. The method was immunoSEQ multiplex PCR; TCRdb's version includes in-frame clones alone and lacks a portion of them. The repertoire includes 150,000 to 200,000 clones, almost 85% of them detected once, and around 0.25% sits in the top ten. The source material was PBMCs. These receptors were taken from a boy younger than 18 in good health and CMV-seronegative. The CDR3 runs from the conserved cysteine through the conserved F or W. The D gene is left open where the match is weak. Clone size is not always given. Where it is, it says once, few, many or a class for expanded clones.

TRBV6-5	-	-	TRBJ2-5	CASTSPQGRTETQYF	TGTGCCAGCACCTCGCCCCAGGGTAGGACAGAGACCCAGTACTTC
TRBV6-6	TRBD2	-	TRBJ2-5	CASSDGLAGEETQYF	TGTGCCAGCAGTGACGGACTAGCGGGGGAAGAGACCCAGTACTTC
TRBV10-3	TRBD1	-	TRBJ1-4	CAISRDRGNEKLFF	TGTGCCATCAGTCGGGACAGGGGGAATGAAAAACTGTTTTTT
TRBV20-1	-	-	TRBJ1-4	CSAGSEELFF	TGCAGTGCAGGAAGCGAGGAACTGTTTTTT
TRBV27	TRBD2	-	TRBJ2-1	CASSSLAGLYNEQFF	TGTGCCAGCAGTTCGTTAGCGGGACTCTACAATGAGCAGTTCTTC
TRBV4-1	-	-	TRBJ2-1	CASEGAGRNEQFF	TGCGCCAGCGAGGGGGCGGGAAGAAATGAGCAGTTCTTC
TRBV5-1	TRBD2	once	TRBJ2-1	CASSAGLAGVNEQFF	TGCGCCAGCAGCGCGGGACTAGCGGGAGTCAATGAGCAGTTCTTC
TRBV6-5	TRBD1	-	TRBJ1-5	CASTSRGSGNQPQHF	TGTGCCAGCACCAGCAGGGGGTCTGGGAATCAGCCCCAGCATTTT
TRBV10-2	TRBD1	-	TRBJ1-3	CASGPTGRDTIYF	TGCGCCAGCGGACCGACAGGGCGCGACACCATATATTTT
TRBV5-1	-	-	TRBJ1-6	CASSRDTSSYNSPLHF	TGCGCCAGCAGCCGAGACACGAGCTCCTATAATTCACCCCTCCACTTT
TRBV6-4	-	-	TRBJ2-7	CASRHEADSSYEQYF	TGTGCCAGCAGACACGAAGCTGACAGCTCCTACGAGCAGTACTTC
TRBV27	-	-	TRBJ1-4	CASRARNEKLFF	TGTGCCAGCAGAGCCCGTAATGAAAAACTGTTTTTT
TRBV28	-	-	TRBJ2-2	CASSLLDYNTGELFF	TGTGCCAGCAGTTTATTAGACTACAACACCGGGGAGCTGTTTTTT
TRBV9	-	-	TRBJ1-6	CASSLQLNNSPLHF	TGTGCCAGCAGCTTACAGCTTAATAATTCACCCCTCCACTTT
TRBV5-1	TRBD1	few	TRBJ1-4	CASSLAKDREVSNEKLFF	TGCGCCAGCAGCTTGGCTAAGGACAGGGAAGTCTCTAATGAAAAACTGTTTTTT
TRBV19	-	-	TRBJ1-1	CASSFRGSHTEAFF	TGTGCCAGTAGTTTCCGAGGTTCCCACACTGAAGCTTTCTTT
TRBV2	-	-	TRBJ1-1	CASRPSRTEAFF	TGTGCCAGCAGGCCCTCGCGAACTGAAGCTTTCTTT
TRBV25-1	-	-	TRBJ1-1	CASSEYRRTEAFF	TGTGCCAGCAGTGAATATCGGCGGACTGAAGCTTTCTTT
TRBV5-1	-	-	TRBJ1-1	CASSLQGMNTEAFF	TGCGCCAGCAGCTTGCAGGGTATGAACACTGAAGCTTTCTTT
TRBV11-1	TRBD1	-	TRBJ2-7	CASSMGQGAGEQYF	TGTGCCAGCAGCATGGGACAGGGAGCGGGGGAGCAGTACTTC
TRBV9	TRBD1	-	TRBJ1-5	CASSADREFTNQPQHF	TGTGCCAGCAGCGCTGACAGGGAATTTACCAATCAGCCCCAGCATTTT
TRBV5-6	TRBD2	-	TRBJ2-7	CASSQGLAGIISSYEQYF	TGTGCCAGCAGCCAGGGACTAGCGGGCATCATTAGCTCCTACGAGCAGTACTTC
TRBV28	TRBD1	-	TRBJ1-1	CASRPTGVMNTEAFF	TGTGCCAGCAGACCAACAGGGGTCATGAACACTGAAGCTTTCTTT
TRBV29-1	-	-	TRBJ2-1	CSVTLVEVAAYNEQFF	TGCAGCGTGACCCTCGTGGAGGTAGCGGCCTACAATGAGCAGTTCTTC
TRBV7-6	-	-	TRBJ2-7	CASSLSDRRDYEQYF	TGTGCCAGCAGCTTATCCGACAGGAGAGACTACGAGCAGTACTTC
TRBV5-4	-	-	TRBJ2-7	CASSLVSQTHEQYF	TGTGCCAGCAGCTTGGTGAGCCAAACTCACGAGCAGTACTTC
TRBV4-2	-	-	TRBJ1-1	CASSQTSGWSNTEAFF	TGTGCCAGCAGCCAGACAAGCGGCTGGTCGAACACTGAAGCTTTCTTT
TRBV6-1	-	-	TRBJ1-2	CASNRARPYGYTF	TGTGCCAGCAACAGGGCACGACCTTATGGCTACACCTTC
TRBV7-8	-	-	TRBJ2-1	CASSLDRDNEQFF	TGTGCCAGCAGCTTAGACAGGGACAATGAGCAGTTCTTC
TRBV2	TRBD1	-	TRBJ2-1	CASRPRGQGLYNEQFF	TGTGCCAGCAGGCCCAGGGGACAGGGGCTTTACAATGAGCAGTTCTTC
TRBV10-1	TRBD2	-	TRBJ2-7	CASRYQSGRDSYEQYF	TGCGCCAGCAGGTACCAAAGCGGGAGGGACTCCTACGAGCAGTACTTC
TRBV9	-	-	TRBJ1-2	CASSEGGPGGDSNYGYTF	TGTGCCAGCAGCGAGGGGGGACCCGGGGGGGATTCTAACTATGGCTACACCTTC
TRBV5-1	-	-	TRBJ1-1	CASSLQARGTEAFF	TGCGCCAGCAGCTTACAGGCCCGTGGTACAGAAGCTTTCTTT
TRBV9	-	-	TRBJ2-1	CASSVVTGDSSYNEQFF	TGTGCCAGCAGCGTAGTCACAGGCGATAGCTCCTACAATGAGCAGTTCTTC
TRBV7-3	TRBD2	-	TRBJ2-1	CASSLRFSGRAAEQFF	TGTGCCAGCAGCTTACGGTTTAGCGGGAGGGCAGCTGAGCAGTTCTTC
TRBV7-8	TRBD1	-	TRBJ1-1	CASSLGPTGPEAFF	TGTGCCAGCAGCTTAGGACCGACAGGGCCTGAAGCTTTCTTT
TRBV28	TRBD1	-	TRBJ1-1	CASRRPGTVNTEAFF	TGTGCCAGCAGGCGGCCCGGGACAGTGAACACTGAAGCTTTCTTT
TRBV11-2	-	-	TRBJ1-1	CASSLSRNTEAFF	TGTGCCAGCAGCTTAAGTAGGAACACTGAAGCTTTCTTT
TRBV4-3	-	-	TRBJ2-5	CASSQIQGWGETQYF	TGCGCCAGCAGCCAAATTCAGGGGTGGGGGGAGACCCAGTACTTC
TRBV21-1	-	-	TRBJ2-3	CASSKSRGLRTDTQYF	TGTGCCAGCAGCAAAAGCAGGGGCCTTCGCACAGATACGCAGTATTTT
TRBV5-1	TRBD1	few	TRBJ2-7	CASSRGQGSYEQYF	TGCGCCAGCAGCAGGGGACAGGGCTCCTACGAGCAGTACTTC
TRBV29-1	TRBD1	once	TRBJ2-3	CSVLDRGKYF	TGCAGCGTTCTGGACAGGGGGAAGTATTTT
TRBV7-6	-	-	TRBJ2-3	CASSLGGPVPSDTQYF	TGTGCCAGCAGCTTAGGCGGGCCGGTACCATCAGATACGCAGTATTTT
TRBV18	-	once	TRBJ2-5	CASSPPHSQETQYF	TGTGCCAGCTCACCACCACACAGCCAAGAGACCCAGTACTTC
TRBV7-2	-	-	TRBJ2-3	CASSRGGKVDTQYF	TGTGCCAGCAGCCGTGGGGGCAAGGTTGATACGCAGTATTTT
TRBV19	TRBD2	-	TRBJ2-3	CASSSVLAGLNTQYF	TGTGCCAGTAGTAGCGTGCTAGCGGGACTGAATACGCAGTATTTT
TRBV27	-	-	TRBJ2-6	CASSLWSHDISGANVLTF	TGTGCCAGCAGTTTATGGAGTCATGATATCTCTGGGGCCAACGTCCTGACTTTC